These 23 T cell receptor beta chains were all obtained from the same sample, sequenced in a study of blood T cells in healthy people across ages. It was with a sample-barcoded 5' primer and a J-beta primer mix that a second PCR of about 6 to 12 cycles was run. TCRdb re-called the 5' RACE reads through MiXCR, storing one row per CDR3 protein. The data contain about 650,000 distinct CDR3 sequences, about 51% of them seen just once; the ten biggest clones take up roughly 12%. Sequences were obtained from blood. These receptors came from a woman at least 80 years old in good health.

This clonotype was counted a single time. The junction departs from the called germline gene at one end, perhaps through a read error. The chain couples TRBV28 to TRBJ2-4; D assignment may be TRBD1 or TRBD2 (6 bases each). This CDR3 region has 16 residues. Germline V gene data show CDR1 as MDHEN and CDR2 as SYDVKM. The CDR3 loop is CAEVLFRGVAKTIQYF. The CDR3, as DNA: TGTGCCGAGGTTCTCTTTAGGGGGGTAGCCAAAACCATTCAGTACTTC.

This clonotype was seen once. The chain links TRBV9 to TRBJ2-6; D remains ambiguous. The germline gives CDR1 SGDLS, CDR2 YYNGEE. The CDR3 consists of 15 residues. V lost 5 bases and J lost 0, with 9 bases in between. The CDR3 is CASSGAGSGANVLTF. CDR3 nucleotides: TGTGCCAGCAGTGGCGCCGGCTCTGGGGCCAACGTCCTGACTTTC.

This clonotype was counted many times. This chain connects TRBV25-1 to TRBJ2-3; 10 bases agree with TRBD2. Germline assignment: CDR1 MGHDK and CDR2 SYGVNS. The CDR3 extends over 17 amino acids. Losses at the gene ends were 2 bases for V and 2 bases for J; bases not matched to a gene: 7. CDR3 DNA: TGTGCCAGCAGTGAAAGACGGCTAGCGGGGGCCACAGATACGCAGTATTTT. Translated, it gives CASSERRLAGATDTQYF.

As concerns this clonotype: A read error may be the cause here, since a much bigger clone is one base away. The chain links TRBV25-1 to TRBJ2-1; the match to TRBD2 covers 12 bases. The better agreement between TRBJ2-7 and the DNA end casts doubt on the J call. CDR1 MGHDK and CDR2 SYGVNS come from the germline V gene. This CDR3 has 16 residues. CDR3: CASRDTSGGINNEQYF. The DNA of the CDR3 is TGTGCCAGCAGAGATACTAGCGGGGGGATCAACAATGAGCAGTACTTC.

There are a few counts of this clonotype. V and J are TRBV2 and TRBJ2-5, with unresolved D. Near its end, the DNA agrees better with TRBJ2-7, so the J call may be wrong. Per germline, CDR1 SNHLY and CDR2 FYNNEI. There are 13 residues in the CDR3. CDR3 nucleotide sequence: TGTGCCAGCAGTGAAACCCATTTCTACGAGCAGTACTTC. This gives the protein CASSETHFYEQYF.

This clonotype was found many times. The rearrangement joins TRBV4-1 to TRBJ2-1; 8 positions agree with TRBD2. Trimming took 2 bases from V and 4 from J; bases not matched to a gene: 7. Germline V gene data show CDR1 as MGHRA and CDR2 as YSYEKL. The CDR3 consists of 16 residues. The CDR3 spells CASSQQREQKYNEQFF. The CDR3 nucleotides read TGCGCCAGCAGCCAACAGCGGGAGCAGAAATACAATGAGCAGTTCTTC.

The table lists this clonotype with many counts. V and J are TRBV27 and TRBJ2-5; 9 nucleotides line up with TRBD2. V lost 10 bases and J lost 3; bases outside the gene matches: 6. Germline V CDR1 and CDR2: MNHEY, SMNVEV (reference sequence). This CDR3 comprises 13 residues. The CDR3 loop is CATSSSGKETQYF. The CDR3 region has the DNA TGTGCCACCTCCTCTAGCGGGAAAGAGACCCAGTACTTC.

This clonotype appeared a few times. The CDR3 DNA reads TGTGCCAGCAGCCCTCGGACTGTGTACGAGCAGTACTTC. This translates into CASSPRTVYEQYF. The rearrangement links TRBV14 to TRBJ2-7, with TRBD2 as a possible D gene (5 bases). The CDR3 is 13 amino acids. V lost 4 bases, J lost 4 bases, and 11 bases lay in between. CDR1 and CDR2 (germline): SGHDN, FVKESK.

The table lists this clonotype with a few counts. This chain links TRBV3-1 with TRBJ1-5, with TRBD1 as a possible D gene (6 bases). The CDR3 totals 15 residues. The germline V gene encodes CDR1 LGHDT and CDR2 YNNKEL (reference sequence). Trimming stripped 0 bases from V and 4 bases from J, with 10 bases between. CDR3 protein: CASSQEQGINQPQHF. The CDR3 DNA reads as TGTGCCAGCAGCCAAGAACAGGGCATTAATCAGCCCCAGCATTTT.

A remark on this clonotype: A much larger clone is a single base away; this may be a read error. This chain connects TRBV12-3 or TRBV12-4 to TRBJ2-6; D is possibly TRBD1 (5 bases). The CDR3 contains 17 residues. The CDR3 DNA reads TGTGCCAGCAGTCCAACAACAGGAACCTCTGGGGCCAACGTCCCGACTTTC. Protein sequence: CASSPTTGTSGANVPTF.

V gene TRBV29-1 combines with J gene TRBJ1-2; no firm D call. V was pared by 4 bases and J by 5 bases, with 8 bases between. Germline V gene data show CDR1 as SQVTM and CDR2 as ANQGSEA. This CDR3 region has 11 residues. The CDR3 here is CSVGQTYGYTF. CDR3 DNA: TGCAGCGTTGGCCAAACATATGGCTACACCTTC.

This clonotype was seen a handful of times. This chain joins TRBV9 and TRBJ1-1; D gene uncertain. The CDR3 covers 13 residues. Germline loops: CDR1 SGDLS, CDR2 YYNGEE. Trimming took off 0 bases at V and 8 bases at J, with 11 bases between the two ends. Here the CDR3 reads CASSVDPEGEAFF. CDR3 bases: TGTGCCAGCAGCGTAGACCCAGAAGGGGAAGCTTTCTTT.

The V call is TRBV3-1, the J call TRBJ1-2, with D perhaps TRBD1 (6 bases). This CDR3 is 15 amino acids long. Trimming left V 0 bases short and J 2 bases short, with 10 bases between. Germline CDR1 is LGHDT and CDR2 is YNNKEL (reference sequence). The DNA of the CDR3 is TGTGCCAGCAGCCAAGAAGGACAGCTCAACTATGGCTACACCTTC. Translation gives CASSQEGQLNYGYTF.

This clonotype showed up many times. The V call is TRBV6-5, the J call TRBJ1-4, with TRBD1 matching over 9 bases. From germline, CDR1 is MNHEY and CDR2 SVGAGI. The CDR3 spans 13 residues. The V segment lost 6 bases and the J segment 8 bases; nucleotides outside the gene matches: 4. CDR3 bases: TGTGCCAGCAGCATGACAGGGGGGGAAAAACTGTTTTTT. Its translation is CASSMTGGEKLFF.

This clonotype was detected ten times or more. The rearrangement joins TRBV20-1 to TRBJ2-1; 8 nucleotides agree with TRBD2. V was clipped by 5 bases and J by 2 bases; unmatched bases: 14. Germline CDR1 DFQATT, CDR2 SNEGSKA (reference sequence). The CDR3 covers 17 residues. The DNA of the CDR3 is TGCAGTGCTGTAGAAGAGGGCGGGAGGATAACCTACAATGAGCAGTTCTTC. This codes for CSAVEEGGRITYNEQFF.

The rearrangement links TRBV20-1 to TRBJ2-3, with 10 bases matching TRBD2. This CDR3 spans 18 amino acids. Germline loops: CDR1 DFQATT, CDR2 SNEGSKA (reference sequence). The V and J ends lost 6 bases and 4 bases, in that order; junction bases with no gene match: 19. The CDR3 sequence: CSAGGATSGAVLADTQYF. The CDR3 coding sequence is TGCAGTGCCGGAGGGGCAACTAGCGGGGCCGTGTTAGCAGATACGCAGTATTTT.

This clonotype was recorded at least ten times. V gene TRBV3-1 combines with J gene TRBJ2-3; TRBD1 might be the D (6 bases). Germline V CDR1 and CDR2: LGHDT, YNNKEL (reference sequence). CDR3 length: 16 residues. V lost 4 bases and J 0 bases, leaving 14 bases between the germline ends. Here the CDR3 reads CASSLRGGPSTDTQYF. Here the CDR3 DNA reads TGTGCCAGCAGCCTACGTGGGGGCCCAAGCACAGATACGCAGTATTTT.

For this clonotype: A much larger clone lies a single base off, so this may be a read error. The chain recombines TRBV6-5 with TRBJ2-5, with 7 bases matching TRBD1. Germline V CDR1 and CDR2: MNHEY, SVGAGI. CDR3 length: 14 residues. Here the CDR3 DNA reads TGTGCCAACAGTCGACAGGGTACTTACAATGAGCAGTACTTC. Translating gives CANSRQGTYNEQYF.

This chain joins TRBV18 and TRBJ2-5; 8 bases fit TRBD1. CDR3 length: 14 residues. CDR1 and CDR2 from the germline V gene are KGHSH and LQKENI. V trimming: 6 bases; J trimming: 11 bases; junction bases outside the gene matches: 14. The CDR3 sequence is CASSPQGALNEQYF. The CDR3 bases are TGTGCCAGCTCTCCGCAGGGGGCGTTGAATGAGCAGTACTTC.

The chain recombines TRBV6-1 with TRBJ1-1; 10 positions match TRBD1. This CDR3 has 14 amino acids. With 6 bases clipped from V and 5 bases from J, the junction kept 6 bases outside the gene matches. Germline CDR1 reads MNHNS; CDR2 reads SASEGT. The CDR3 spells CASRGDRGWTEAFF. The DNA of the CDR3 is TGTGCCAGCAGGGGGGACAGGGGCTGGACTGAAGCTTTCTTT.

This clonotype was detected only a few times. V gene TRBV29-1 combines with J gene TRBJ2-7; no clear D gene. Trimming took off 6 bases at V and 4 bases at J, with 16 bases between the two ends. From germline, CDR1 is SQVTM and CDR2 ANQGSEA. The CDR3 extends over 13 amino acids. CDR3 residues: CSVVPRSAYEQYF. For the CDR3, the DNA is TGCAGCGTGGTCCCTAGGAGCGCATACGAGCAGTACTTC.

This chain connects TRBV12-3 or TRBV12-4 to TRBJ1-1; no clear D gene. CDR3 length equals 13 residues. V was cut by 6 bases and J by 7 bases, with 15 bases left in between. The CDR3 nucleotides are TGTGCCAGCAGGACCAAGGACGGAATTGAAGCTTTCTTT. Amino acids: CASRTKDGIEAFF.

This clonotype was counted at least ten times. V gene TRBV21-1 combines with J gene TRBJ1-2. TRBV21-1 is noted as a pseudogene. The CDR3 has 12 residues. The DNA for the CDR3 is TGTGCCAGCAGACGACTCATCTATGGCTACACCTTC. It yields the protein CASRRLIYGYTF.